These 5 T cell receptor beta chains originate from one sample sequenced in a study of memory CD4+ T cells and cytomegalovirus serostatus. The sort gate was single viable CD3+CD4+CD8-CD45RO+ cells for memory CD4+ T cells. Libraries were prepared by immunoSEQ multiplex PCR; TCRdb keeps only in-frame clonotypes and omits some of them. Of some 39,000 clones in the sample, roughly 77% were seen once. Sequenced material: memory CD4+ T cells from blood. The receptors were gathered from an adult in good health and CMV-seronegative.

The rearrangement uses TRBV4-2 and TRBJ2-2, with D unclear. Trimming removed 4 bases at V and 3 bases at J, with 9 bases between. The CDR3 spans 14 residues. CDR1 is LGHNA, CDR2 YNFKEQ, per germline. CDR3 coding DNA: TGTGCCAGCAGCCCCTGGATTGACACCGGGGAGCTGTTTTTT. It specifies CASSPWIDTGELFF.

The chain has TRBV4-1 and TRBJ1-1; D call uncertain. The V and J ends lost 3 bases and 7 bases respectively, with 12 bases between them. The germline gives CDR1 MGHRA, CDR2 YSYEKL. The CDR3 is 13 residues long. CDR3 coding DNA: TGCGCCAGCAGCCACTTTCGGCCGGGTGAAGCTTTCTTT. Translated, it gives CASSHFRPGEAFF.

The chain joins TRBV6-5 to TRBJ2-5, with a possible D match to TRBD2 (5 bases). V lost 0 bases, J lost 5 bases, and 16 bases lay in between. Looked up from germline, CDR1 is MNHEY and CDR2 is SVGAGI. The CDR3 is 16 residues long. Here the CDR3 reads CASSYSSGRIVETQYF. As DNA, the CDR3 is TGTGCCAGCAGTTACTCGAGCGGCAGGATTGTCGAGACCCAGTACTTC.

The V call is TRBV5-5, the J call TRBJ2-6, with unresolved D. With 5 bases removed from V and 9 bases from J, the gap between germline ends came to 15 bases. Germline loops: CDR1 SGHKS, CDR2 YYEKEE (reference sequence). The CDR3 is made up of 14 amino acids. The CDR3 reads CASSLIDDNNVLTF. The CDR3 bases are TGTGCCAGCAGTCTCATCGACGATAACAACGTCCTGACTTTC. Combining the CDR3 with reference TRBV5-5 and TRBJ2-6 gives the whole variable domain DAGVTQSPTHLIKTRGQQVTLRCSPISGHKSVSWYQQVLGQGPQFIFQYYEKEERGRGNFPDRFSARQFPNYSSELNVNALLLGDSALYLCASSLIDDNNVLTFGAGSRLTVL.

The chain couples TRBV7-9 to TRBJ2-3; 7 nucleotides match TRBD2. CDR3 length: 17 residues. V lost 2 bases to trimming and J lost 1 base; unmatched junction nucleotides: 9. Germline V lookup: CDR1 SEHNR, CDR2 FQNEAQ (reference sequence). CDR3 nucleotides: TGTGCCAGCAGCTTAACGATTTCGGCGGGGGGCACAGATACGCAGTATTTT. Its translation: CASSLTISAGGTDTQYF. Full variable domain (outside the CDR3, taken from reference TRBV7-9 and TRBJ2-3): DTGVSQNPRHKITKRGQNVTFRCDPISEHNRLYWYRQTLGQGPEFLTYFQNEAQLEKSRLLSDRFSAERPKGSFSTLEIQRTEQGDSAMYLCASSLTISAGGTDTQYFGPGTRLTVL.